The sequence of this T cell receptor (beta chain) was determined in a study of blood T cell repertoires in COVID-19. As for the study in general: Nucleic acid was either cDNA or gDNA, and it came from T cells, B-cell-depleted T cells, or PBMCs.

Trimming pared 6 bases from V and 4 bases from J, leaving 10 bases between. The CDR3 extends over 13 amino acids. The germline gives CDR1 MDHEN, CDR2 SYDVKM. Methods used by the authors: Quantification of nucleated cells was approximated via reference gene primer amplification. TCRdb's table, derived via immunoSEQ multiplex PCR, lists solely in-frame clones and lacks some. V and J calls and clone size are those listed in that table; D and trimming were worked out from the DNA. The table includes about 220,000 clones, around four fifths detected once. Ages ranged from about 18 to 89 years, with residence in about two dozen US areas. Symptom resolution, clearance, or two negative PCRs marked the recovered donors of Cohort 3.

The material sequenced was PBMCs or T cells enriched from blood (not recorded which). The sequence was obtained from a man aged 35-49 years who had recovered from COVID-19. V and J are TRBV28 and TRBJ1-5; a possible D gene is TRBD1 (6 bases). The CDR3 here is CASRPTGNQPQHF. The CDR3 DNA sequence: TGTGCCAGCAGACCGACAGGAAATCAGCCCCAGCATTTT.